The 21 T cell receptor beta chains below all came from one sample that was sequenced in a study of blood T cell repertoires in COVID-19. Data came from immunoSEQ multiplex PCR; TCRdb stores just in-frame clones and leaves some out. The data show roughly 420,000 clones, roughly 90% seen once. The sample comprised PBMCs or T cells enriched from blood (not recorded which). These receptors came from a woman aged 25 to 39 with acute COVID-19.

The rearrangement joins TRBV10-2 to TRBJ1-4; 7 bases are a match to TRBD1. This CDR3 has 14 residues. After removal of 7 bases from V and 8 bases from J, the junction contained 10 bases not matched to a gene. Germline-derived CDR1 and CDR2 are WSHSY and SAAADI. The DNA of the CDR3 is TGCGCCAGCAATGACAGGGAAAGGGGGGAAAAACTGTTTTTT. Translation gives CASNDRERGEKLFF.

The rearrangement uses TRBV6-5 and TRBJ1-5, with D possibly matching TRBD1 (5 bases). The CDR3 is 12 residues long. Trimming took 6 bases from V and 5 from J, leaving 8 bases between them. CDR1 is MNHEY, CDR2 SVGAGI, per germline. The CDR3 here is CASRGGDQPQHF. The CDR3 bases are TGTGCCAGCAGGGGGGGAGATCAGCCCCAGCATTTT.

The V gene is TRBV7-9, the J gene TRBJ1-1; 9 nucleotides align to TRBD1. This CDR3 is built from 15 residues. The germline V gene has CDR1 SEHNR and CDR2 FQNEAQ (reference sequence). V was pared by 4 bases and J by 1 base, with 4 bases of the junction left unmatched. The CDR3 sequence is CASSSGQGENTEAFF. The CDR3 coding sequence is TGTGCCAGCAGCTCGGGACAGGGCGAGAACACTGAAGCTTTCTTT.

The chain recombines TRBV7-8 with TRBJ2-2, with 11 bases that match TRBD2. Germline V CDR1 and CDR2: SGHVS, FQNEAQ. J was trimmed by 4 bases and V by 7 bases; bases with no gene match: 11. This CDR3 has 17 amino acids. The CDR3 DNA reads TGTGCCAGCAACCGAGCTACTAGCGGGGGCGGCACCGGGGAGCTGTTTTTT. Residues: CASNRATSGGGTGELFF.

This chain uses TRBV7-3 with TRBJ1-6; 7 bases map to TRBD1. CDR1 and CDR2 (germline): SGHTA, FQGTGA. This CDR3 is built from 13 residues. Losses at the gene ends were 4 bases for V and 10 bases for J; bases not matched to a gene: 4. This chain's CDR3 is CASSSTGASPLHF. CDR3 nucleotide sequence: TGTGCCAGCAGCTCAACAGGGGCCTCACCCCTCCACTTT.

The chain links TRBV6-7 to TRBJ1-6; 11 bases align to TRBD1. TRBV6-7 is an ORF, with its function uncertain. The CDR3 covers 17 residues. Losses at the gene ends were 5 bases for V and 9 bases for J; bases not matched to a gene: 12. CDR3 in amino acids: CASSPPGFGTGGSPLHF. CDR3 nucleotides: TGTGCCAGCAGTCCCCCCGGATTCGGGACAGGGGGTTCACCCCTCCACTTT.

The rearrangement links TRBV27 to TRBJ2-3, with 7 nucleotides matching TRBD1. The germline CDR1 and CDR2 sequences are MNHEY and SMNVEV (reference sequence). This CDR3 has 13 amino acids. The V and J ends lost 6 bases and 3 bases, in that order; junction bases with no gene match: 3. CDR3 loop: CASRADRTDTQYF. DNA of the CDR3: TGTGCCAGCAGGGCGGACAGGACAGATACGCAGTATTTT.

The rearrangement links TRBV24-1 to TRBJ2-1, with D tentatively TRBD2 (6 bases). The CDR3 consists of 13 residues. Trimming pared 1 base from V and 7 bases from J, leaving 7 bases between. Germline lookup yields CDR1 KGHDR and CDR2 SFDVKD. CDR3 nucleotide sequence: TGTGCCACCAGTGATTTCGGGGGTAATGAGCAGTTCTTC. This encodes CATSDFGGNEQFF.

Many counts were recorded for this clone. V gene TRBV30 combines with J gene TRBJ2-7, with TRBD1 identical over 11 bases. In germline, CDR1 is GTSNPN, CDR2 SVGIG (reference sequence). The CDR3 sequence is 14 residues long. Losses at the gene ends were 3 bases for V and 7 bases for J; bases not matched to a gene: 8. The CDR3 DNA is TGTGCCTGGAGACCGGACAGGGGGCATGGGGAGCAGTACTTC. It codes for CAWRPDRGHGEQYF. Full variable domain (rest looked up from reference TRBV30 and TRBJ2-7): SQTIHQWPATLVQPVGSPLSLECTVEGTSNPNLYWYRQAAGRGLQLLFYSVGIGQISSEVPQNLSASRPQDRQFILSSKKLLLSDSGFYLCAWRPDRGHGEQYFGPGTRLTVT.

V gene TRBV6-5 combines with J gene TRBJ2-2; 10 nucleotides line up with TRBD2. J was trimmed by 3 bases and V by 7 bases; bases with no gene match: 5. Germline-derived CDR1 and CDR2 are MNHEY and SVGAGI. CDR3 size: 15 residues. CDR3 sequence: CASTLSGGHTGELFF. In nucleotides, the CDR3 is TGTGCCAGCACCCTTAGCGGGGGGCACACCGGGGAGCTGTTTTTT.

This clone was detected only once. This rearrangement joins TRBV6-2 or TRBV6-3 to TRBJ1-2; 8 nucleotides match TRBD1. With 2 bases clipped from V and 2 bases from J, the junction kept 7 bases outside the gene matches. CDR3 length: 16 residues. The germline gives CDR1 MNHEY, CDR2 SVGEGT. CDR3 sequence (DNA): TGTGCCAGCAGTTACCCAAGACAGGGGCGGAACTATGGCTACACCTTC. It translates to CASSYPRQGRNYGYTF.

On this clone itself: The same CDR3 can be traced to other DNA sequences in this sample. The V call is TRBV9, the J call TRBJ2-3, with TRBD2 identical over 8 bases. The CDR3 extends over 15 amino acids. Germline values: CDR1 SGDLS, CDR2 YYNGEE. V was pared by 2 bases and J by 0 bases, with 2 bases of the junction left unmatched. CDR3 DNA sequence: TGTGCCAGCAGCGTCGGCGGGGGGAGCACAGATACGCAGTATTTT. It is translated as CASSVGGGSTDTQYF.

J is TRBJ1-3 and V is TRBV7-9; 11 nucleotides match TRBD1. CDR1 and CDR2 from the germline V gene are SEHNR and FQNEAQ (reference sequence). CDR3 size: 16 residues. Unmatched junction bases numbered 7, after V lost 6 bases and J lost 3 bases. The CDR3 DNA follows: TGTGCCAGCAGAATCGGACAGGGGGCATATGGAAACACCATATATTTT. It encodes CASRIGQGAYGNTIYF.

The V and J genes are TRBV10-1 and TRBJ1-1; 11 bases are shared with TRBD1. Losses at the gene ends were 3 bases for V and 8 bases for J; bases not matched to a gene: 2. This CDR3 region has 13 residues. Germline assignment: CDR1 WNHNN and CDR2 SYGVQD (reference sequence). In DNA, the CDR3 is TGCGCCAGCAGTGATGGACAGGGGGCGGAAGCTTTCTTT. Translating it yields CASSDGQGAEAFF.

The chain uses TRBV5-6 and TRBJ2-7, with D tentatively TRBD2 (6 bases). Germline CDR1 SGHDT, CDR2 YYEEEE. V lost 4 bases and J 6 bases, leaving 11 bases between the germline ends. The CDR3 runs to 12 residues. The CDR3 DNA sequence: TGTGCCAGCAGCCTGGACTATGGCGAGCAGTACTTC. Amino acids: CASSLDYGEQYF.

The V gene is TRBV10-3, the J gene TRBJ1-2; D is unresolved. This CDR3 has 13 amino acids. Germline loops: CDR1 ENHRY, CDR2 SYGVKD. Trimming pared 2 bases from V and 5 bases from J, leaving 9 bases between. The CDR3 loop reads CAISETEEYGYTF. The CDR3 nucleotides read TGTGCCATCAGTGAGACAGAAGAATATGGCTACACCTTC.

The chain couples TRBV24-1 to TRBJ1-5; 9 bases fit TRBD1. Germline V lookup: CDR1 KGHDR, CDR2 SFDVKD. V shed 4 bases, J shed 2 bases, and the junction held 11 bases outside the gene matches. The CDR3 extends over 18 amino acids. The CDR3 coding sequence is TGTGCCACCAGTGACTCCGGGACAGGGTCCTGGGGCAATCAGCCCCAGCATTTT. It codes for CATSDSGTGSWGNQPQHF.

This clone was counted only a few times. Within the sample, other DNA sequences also encode this same CDR3. This chain uses TRBV7-9 with TRBJ2-3, with D unclear. Between the trimmed V and J ends, which lost 8 bases and 4 bases, there was a span of 10 bases. This CDR3 is built from 12 residues. Germline V gene data show CDR1 as SEHNR and CDR2 as FQNEAQ (reference sequence). The CDR3 DNA is TGTGCCAGCGGTCCCGGGTCAGATACGCAGTATTTT. Residues: CASGPGSDTQYF.

This chain connects TRBV6-5 to TRBJ1-2, with D possibly TRBD1 on 5 matching bases. Trimming took 4 bases from V and 4 from J, leaving 10 bases between them. The CDR3 is 13 amino acids. Looked up from germline, CDR1 is MNHEY and CDR2 is SVGAGI. The DNA of the CDR3 is TGTGCCAGCAGTTTAGGGACTGTCTATGGCTACACCTTC. Translated: CASSLGTVYGYTF.

This clone was recorded only once. The rearrangement uses TRBV24-1 and TRBJ1-5; 7 bases match TRBD1. This CDR3 has 16 residues. Looked up from germline, CDR1 is KGHDR and CDR2 is SFDVKD. V trimming: 4 bases; J trimming: 3 bases; junction bases outside the gene matches: 8. CDR3 protein: CATSEKGAGNNQPQHF. CDR3 DNA: TGTGCCACCAGTGAAAAGGGGGCAGGGAACAATCAGCCCCAGCATTTT.

This clone was seen just once. Different DNA sequences within this sample yield the same CDR3. J is TRBJ2-7 and V is TRBV29-1; D is uncertain. The CDR3 totals 12 residues. Trimming left V 1 base short and J 2 bases short, with 6 bases between. Germline assignment: CDR1 SQVTM and CDR2 ANQGSEA. The CDR3 loop is CSVEGAAYEQYF. The DNA of the CDR3 is TGCAGCGTTGAAGGTGCAGCCTACGAGCAGTACTTC.